This T cell receptor beta chain derives from a study of blood T cells in healthy people across ages (dated by TCRdb to 2015 to 2017). About the investigation overall: In model experiments, template switching captured roughly one uniquely barcoded TCR beta cDNA molecule for every two T cells. Donors of different ages were randomly distributed across sequencing lanes to avoid experimental bias. The donors were divided into four age groups: young (average around 15 years), middle-aged (roughly 42), aged (approximately 64) and long-lived (roughly 82). Age-related changes in TCR beta repertoire diversity were measured in the study by deep sequencing normalized with unique cDNA molecular identifiers. The study analyzed two additional independent replicas of 1 million unique cDNA reads from the same blood draw for two donors, one aged 18 to 30 and one aged 80 or older.

Libraries were made using 5' RACE. TCRdb names Illumina HiSeq 2500 as the instrument used. The second PCR ran for roughly 6 to 11 cycles and used a J-beta primer mix along with a sample-barcoded 5' primer. Each TCR beta cDNA molecule received a unique molecular identifier from a template-switch 5' adaptor carrying 12 random nucleotides. At least 2.5 million CDR3-containing paired-end reads were obtained from each sample. All of the RNA was converted into first-strand cDNA using the Mint cDNA synthesis kit, with a TRBC-specific oligonucleotide serving as the primer. All cDNA was treated with uracil-DNA glycosylase and then went through a first 18-cycle PCR with the universal primers M1SS and BC2_uni_R. The authors' analysis ran thus. For normalization, 1 million high-quality reads were randomly selected from each sample, with every read carrying a distinct molecular identifier. Instead of being binned into consensus sequences, reads with shared molecular identifiers were discarded. MiTCR, with a Q25 quality threshold and the strictest error-elimination algorithm, was used for CDR3 identification, clonotype clustering and error correction. A nonparametric unseen species model using Euler transformation provided a lower-bound estimate of total TCR beta diversity. TCRdb reanalyzed the raw reads on its own, using fastp at Q25 for trimming and MiXCR for clone calling, and kept in-frame beta chains. Each entry merges the rows of one CDR3 protein and shows their most common DNA and genes. The V and J calls were not made by the authors but by TCRdb's processing. The sample profile shows 730,000 or so distinct CDR3 sequences; about 43% of them were found once. The ten largest clones capture approximately 31% of the sample.

The paper's findings and limits, for the study overall: The CMV infection status of donors was not known, potentially confounding age-related changes in expanded clonotypes. Since profiling was done on bulk unsorted PBMCs, naive and antigen-experienced compartments could not be conclusively compared. The long-lived group showed more naive CD4+ T cells, fewer expanded clones and increased TCR diversity than the aged group, suggesting age selection. The percentage of naive T cells measured by flow cytometry correlated strongly with observed TCR beta diversity. Observed TCR beta diversity per million T cells fell roughly linearly with age, and a significant reduction was already apparent by age around 36. Estimates of total diversity from one million sequenced T cells were regarded as lower bounds and underestimates.

The 35 to 40 donors, aged roughly 6 to 95 years, were systemically healthy Caucasian individuals from Russia. Around 10 milliliters of peripheral blood were drawn from each donor into EDTA-treated Vacutainer tubes. Ficoll-Paque density-gradient centrifugation was used to isolate PBMCs, with at least 7 million obtained per sample. Trizol reagent was used to extract total RNA from the PBMCs, yielding at least 5.5 micrograms per sample. Naive CD45RAhigh/CD27high T cell percentages were measured by flow cytometry on a PBMC aliquot from every donor. Trimming at the junction amounts to 4 bases on V and 0 bases on J, and the germline ends lie 15 bases apart. The germline V gene gives CDR1 as SGHRS and CDR2 as YFSETQ. The cysteine opens and the phenylalanine closes a CDR3 of 16 amino acids. Left in the record is the CDR3 DNA by itself, 48 bases read in frame from the first base. Comment on this clonotype: Its antigen is currently not known. There are no base qualities to consult, and no much larger clone falls within one base.

This sequence was found in a man of 80 years or more in good health. The sequenced sample was blood. The chain is encoded by TRBV5-1 joined to TRBJ2-3; a confident D gene designation cannot be given. The DNA is TGCGCCAGCAGCATCTCTCTGGTGGGAAGCACAGATACGCAGTATTTT. This sequence encodes CASSISLVGSTDTQYF.